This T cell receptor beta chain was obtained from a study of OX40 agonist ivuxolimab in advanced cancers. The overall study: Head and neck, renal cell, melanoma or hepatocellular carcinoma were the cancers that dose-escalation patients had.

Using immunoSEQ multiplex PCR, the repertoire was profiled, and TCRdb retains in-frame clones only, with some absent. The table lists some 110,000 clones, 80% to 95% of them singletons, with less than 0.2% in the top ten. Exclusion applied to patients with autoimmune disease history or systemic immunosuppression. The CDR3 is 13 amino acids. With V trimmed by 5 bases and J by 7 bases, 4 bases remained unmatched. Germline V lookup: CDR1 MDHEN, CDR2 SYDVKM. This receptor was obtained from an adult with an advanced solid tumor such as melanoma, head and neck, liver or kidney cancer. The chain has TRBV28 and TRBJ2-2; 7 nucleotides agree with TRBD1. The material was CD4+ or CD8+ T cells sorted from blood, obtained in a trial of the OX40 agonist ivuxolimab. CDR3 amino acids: CASSIRTGGELFF. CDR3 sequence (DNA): TGTGCCAGCAGTATACGGACAGGCGGGGAGCTGTTTTTT.